This TCR beta chain was recorded in a study of T cell responses to AZD1222 COVID-19 vaccine. Measured with immunoSEQ multiplex PCR; TCRdb has only the in-frame clones, and not every one. Among some 130,000 clones listed, about nine tenths were seen once. From germline, CDR1 is SEHNR and CDR2 FQNEAQ (reference sequence). The CDR3 is made up of 14 amino acids. V was cut by 5 bases and J by 5 bases, with 15 bases left in between. Study outcomes and limitations: Scientists sampled the repertoires only once the peak T cell response had passed.

With regard to this clone: The antigen is not known.

Source: peripheral blood, taken on day 0 of AZD1222 vaccination. This TCR was recovered from an adult in good health. The rearrangement joins TRBV7-9 to TRBJ2-5; weak D call: TRBD2 (5 bases). CDR3 sequence reads: CASSPLASWETQYF. CDR3 coding DNA: TGTGCCAGCAGCCCCCTAGCATCTTGGGAGACCCAGTACTTC. Combining the CDR3 with reference TRBV7-9 and TRBJ2-5 gives the whole variable domain DTGVSQNPRHKITKRGQNVTFRCDPISEHNRLYWYRQTLGQGPEFLTYFQNEAQLEKSRLLSDRFSAERPKGSFSTLEIQRTEQGDSAMYLCASSPLASWETQYFGPGTRLLVL.